This T cell receptor (beta chain) was identified in a study of T cell responses to AZD1222 COVID-19 vaccine. V lost 5 bases to trimming and J lost 7 bases, with 6 bases between them. The CDR3 spans 11 residues. Per germline, CDR1 ENHRY and CDR2 SYGVKD. Sequencing used immunoSEQ multiplex PCR; TCRdb keeps in-frame clones, though not all of them. The top ten hold over 1.5% of the sample, which has 140,000 or so clones, roughly 92% seen once. This chain connects TRBV10-3 to TRBJ1-5; D uncertain. The clonotype originates from an adult in good health. Sequencing used peripheral blood, obtained on day 0 of AZD1222 vaccination. The CDR3 here is CAISKWQPQHF. Here the CDR3 DNA reads TGTGCCATCAGTAAGTGGCAGCCCCAGCATTTT.